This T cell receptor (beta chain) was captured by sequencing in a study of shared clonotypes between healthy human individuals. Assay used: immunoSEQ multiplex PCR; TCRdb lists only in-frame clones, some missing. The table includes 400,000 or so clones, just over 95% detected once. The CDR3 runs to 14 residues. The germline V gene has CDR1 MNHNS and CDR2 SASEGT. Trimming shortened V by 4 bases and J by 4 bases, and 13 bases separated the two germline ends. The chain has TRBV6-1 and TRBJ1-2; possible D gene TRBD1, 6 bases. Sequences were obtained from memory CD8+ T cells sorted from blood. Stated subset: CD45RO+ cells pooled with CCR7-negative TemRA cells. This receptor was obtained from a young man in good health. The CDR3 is CASSVRGALYGYTF. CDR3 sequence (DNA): TGTGCCAGCAGTGTTCGGGGGGCGCTCTATGGCTACACCTTC.